This T cell receptor beta chain was captured in a study of human T cells and chemical hapten exposure. Overall study context: The scalp of each patient received a weekly diphenylcyclopropenone dose for the full roughly 26-week study. Upper back patch tests used 0.01% DPC, scored after 6 days.

Time point given: patch test 3, about 24 weeks after DPC sensitization. Treatment indicated: therapeutic diphenylcyclopropenone sensitization with weekly scalp DPC. Non-pregnant alopecia patients aged 18 to 70, suitable for DPC therapy. The CDR3 length is 15 residues. The J segment lost 4 bases and the V segment lost 5 bases, leaving 7 bases of the junction unmatched. The germline V gene has CDR1 SGHVS and CDR2 FNYEAQ. One entry per CDR3 protein results from TCRdb running MiXCR on the RACE reads. The table has 150,000 to 200,000 distinct CDR3 sequences, under 30% seen once; the top ten hold 2% to 2.5%.

This sequence was found in a woman in her forties with alopecia areata. Some clones in this sample may be carry-over from other donors' samples. The rearrangement uses TRBV7-6 and TRBJ2-5; the match to TRBD2 covers 10 bases. The specimen was whole blood, collected in connection with sensitization to the hapten diphenylcyclopropenone (DPC). The CDR3, as DNA: TGTGCCAGCAGCCAAAACAGCGGGAGGGTAGAGACCCAGTACTTC. As protein: CASSQNSGRVETQYF.